The rows below give T cell receptor beta chains drawn from one sample of a study of somatic mutations in cytotoxic T cells in rheumatoid arthritis. The table came from immunoSEQ multiplex PCR; TCRdb's copy has only in-frame clones and leaves some out. Of around 15,000 clones in the sample, over 70% were seen once. The sequenced material came from CD8+ T cells sorted from blood. These receptors were obtained from an adult with rheumatoid arthritis. CDR3s include the opening cysteine and the closing phenylalanine or tryptophan. A D gene is named only where the DNA matches it firmly. A clone size is listed for some rows: how often the clone was seen (once, few, many), or a class if it is expanded.

j_call | clone_size | d_call | cdr3_length | v_call | cdr3_nt | cdr3_aa
TRBJ2-3 | . | TRBD1 | 13 | TRBV28 | TGTGCCAGCAGCCCCTGGACAGGAGATACGCAGTATTTT | CASSPWTGDTQYF
TRBJ1-1 | . | . | 13 | TRBV25-1 | TGTGCCAGCAGTTTGGGGGTGAACACTGAAGCTTTCTTT | CASSLGVNTEAFF
TRBJ1-1 | . | . | 15 | TRBV19 | TGTGCCAGTAACCCTTGGGGGGGTGGGAGCACTGAAGCTTTCTTT | CASNPWGGGSTEAFF
TRBJ2-7 | . | . | 14 | TRBV9 | TGTGCCAGCAGCCCCGGGGGACAACCATACGAGCAGTACTTC | CASSPGGQPYEQYF
TRBJ2-7 | few | TRBD2 | 13 | TRBV29-1 | TGCAGCGTTACCACGGGGGGCTCCTACGAGCAGTACTTC | CSVTTGGSYEQYF
TRBJ2-1 | . | . | 19 | TRBV5-1 | TGCGCCAGCAGCTTGGAGTCTGGACTCGGATTTGTATCCTACAATGAGCAGTTCTTC | CASSLESGLGFVSYNEQFF
TRBJ2-1 | once | . | 14 | TRBV5-6 | TGTGCCAGCAGCCGACCGGGACGTAACAATGAGCAGTTCTTC | CASSRPGRNNEQFF
TRBJ1-4 | . | TRBD1 | 14 | TRBV5-8 | TGTGCCAGCAGCTCCGGGACAGGGAACGAAAAACTGTTTTTT | CASSSGTGNEKLFF
TRBJ2-1 | . | . | 15 | TRBV28 | TGTGCCAGCAGCAGCACTTCACGCGAGTACAATGAGCAGTTCTTC | CASSSTSREYNEQFF
TRBJ2-7 | . | TRBD2 | 16 | TRBV9 | TGTGCCAGCAGCGAAGGACTAGCGGGGGGCTCCTACGAGCAGTACTTC | CASSEGLAGGSYEQYF
TRBJ2-2 | . | . | 11 | TRBV10-2 | TGCGCCGGCAGTGAGGGAGGGGAGCTGTTTTTT | CAGSEGGELFF
TRBJ1-1 | . | . | 14 | TRBV30 | TGTGCCTGGAGTGTGGGAGTTGGGGCCGCTGAAGCTTTCTTT | CAWSVGVGAAEAFF
TRBJ1-1 | . | . | 14 | TRBV18 | TGTGCCAGCTCACCAATTGGGGGGAGCACTGAAGCTTTCTTT | CASSPIGGSTEAFF
TRBJ2-1 | . | . | 15 | TRBV5-5 | TGTGCCAGCAGCTTGGTTCCCGGCTCCTACAATGAGCAGTTCTTC | CASSLVPGSYNEQFF
TRBJ1-1 | . | . | 11 | TRBV4-1 | TGCGCCAGCAGCCAAGCGGGTGAAGCTTTCTTT | CASSQAGEAFF
TRBJ2-5 | . | . | 14 | TRBV27 | TGTGCCAGCAGTTTACGGCTAGGAGGAGAGACCCAGTACTTC | CASSLRLGGETQYF
TRBJ1-1 | few | . | 15 | TRBV28 | TGTGCCAGCAGTTTATCCGGGGGGCTGGGACCTGAAGCTTTCTTT | CASSLSGGLGPEAFF
TRBJ1-2 | . | . | 14 | TRBV25-1 | TGTGCCAGCAGTGAACCCCCTAGGGGTCCTGGCTACACCTTC | CASSEPPRGPGYTF
TRBJ1-1 | . | . | 17 | TRBV9 | TGTGCCAGCAGCCCGGAGGGAGGGGGTAGAATGAACACTGAAGCTTTCTTT | CASSPEGGGRMNTEAFF
TRBJ1-2 | . | . | 13 | TRBV28 | TGTGCCAGCAGACGGAGAGGGGGCTATGGCTACACCTTC | CASRRRGGYGYTF
TRBJ1-3 | . | . | 14 | TRBV5-6 | TGTGCCAGCAGCGACAGGTACTCTGGAAACACCATATATTTT | CASSDRYSGNTIYF
TRBJ2-7 | . | TRBD2 | 14 | TRBV9 | TGTGCCAGCAGCCCGACTAGCGGGGTAAACGAGCAGTACTTC | CASSPTSGVNEQYF